The 15 T cell receptor beta chains listed next were all sequenced from one sample in a study of regulatory T cells. Primers: 52 TRBV forward and 13 TRBJ reverse. Here immunoSEQ multiplex PCR was the method, and the copy in TCRdb shows in-frame clones only, minus some. The table records over 9,000 clones, nearly 85% of them present only once. The specimen was CD8+ T cells sorted from blood. These receptor sequences come from a young adult with CD3G deficiency.

The V gene is TRBV7-3, the J gene TRBJ2-4; 10 bases line up with TRBD2. The junction had 2 bases not matched to a gene; V was cut back by 2 bases and J by 4 bases. Per the germline V gene, CDR1 is SGHTA and CDR2 is FQGTGA. This CDR3 region has 15 residues. The CDR3 DNA reads TGTGCCAGCAGCTTAGGTAGCGGGGGGAAAAACATTCAGTACTTC. Amino acid sequence: CASSLGSGGKNIQYF.

This clone is termed medium-sized (0.01 to 0.1%). V gene TRBV27 combines with J gene TRBJ2-7; 7 bases are shared with TRBD1. V was clipped by 6 bases and J by 6 bases; unmatched bases: 11. The germline V gene encodes CDR1 MNHEY and CDR2 SMNVEV (reference sequence). The CDR3 loop spans 14 amino acids. The CDR3 DNA sequence: TGTGCCAGCAGAGCAGGGGGTGCGGCTGCCGAGCAGTACTTC. It codes for CASRAGGAAAEQYF.

This clone occurred once. The J gene is TRBJ2-7, the V gene TRBV10-2; 10 positions match TRBD1. V was clipped by 2 bases and J by 6 bases; unmatched bases: 13. The CDR3 is made up of 17 amino acids. Germline-derived CDR1 and CDR2 are WSHSY and SAAADI. The CDR3 coding sequence is TGCGCCAGCAGTGAGACGATTTGGACAGGGGGATCCGGCGAGCAGTACTTC. Translated, it gives CASSETIWTGGSGEQYF.

This clone occurred a few times. This chain joins TRBV28 and TRBJ2-4; possible D gene TRBD2, 5 bases. The germline V and J ends were trimmed by 4 bases and 2 bases, with 12 bases remaining between them. In germline, CDR1 is MDHEN, CDR2 SYDVKM. This CDR3 is 15 amino acids long. CDR3: CASSSQSGTKNIQYF. CDR3 coding DNA: TGTGCCAGCAGTTCACAGTCGGGGACCAAAAACATTCAGTACTTC.

The rearrangement joins TRBV19 to TRBJ2-1; 7 nucleotides align to TRBD2. Losses at the gene ends were 2 bases for V and 7 bases for J; bases not matched to a gene: 8. The CDR3 has 15 residues. Germline assignment: CDR1 LNHDA and CDR2 SQIVND (reference sequence). The CDR3 reads CASSIPLGGRNEQFF. CDR3 bases: TGTGCCAGTAGTATACCTTTGGGAGGGCGAAATGAGCAGTTCTTC. Combining the CDR3 with reference TRBV19 and TRBJ2-1 gives the whole variable domain DGGITQSPKYLFRKEGQNVTLSCEQNLNHDAMYWYRQDPGQGLRLIYYSQIVNDFQKGDIAEGYSVSREKKESFPLTVTSAQKNPTAFYLCASSIPLGGRNEQFFGPGTRLTVL.

V and J are TRBV28 and TRBJ2-7, with D possibly being TRBD1 (6 bases). Germline V lookup: CDR1 MDHEN, CDR2 SYDVKM. This CDR3 contains 15 residues. Trimming removed 2 bases at V and 3 bases at J, with 14 bases between. The CDR3 sequence: CASSLRGIRGYEQYF. The CDR3 DNA reads TGTGCCAGCAGTTTAAGGGGGATTAGGGGCTACGAGCAGTACTTC.

The rearrangement uses TRBV6-6 and TRBJ2-7; tentative D call: TRBD1 (8 bases). Germline CDR1 MNHNY, CDR2 SVGAGI (reference sequence). The CDR3 is 13 amino acids. Trimming pared 1 base from V and 6 bases from J, leaving 10 bases between. The CDR3 DNA follows: TGTGCCAGCAGTTACTACAGGGGGGGCGAGCAGTACTTC. It yields the protein CASSYYRGGEQYF.

The chain's CDR3 is CAISVLEGTEQYF. The CDR3 DNA sequence: TGTGCCATCAGTGTACTTGAAGGTACCGAGCAGTACTTC. The chain carries TRBV10-3 and TRBJ2-5; no definite D call. The DNA matches TRBJ2-7 better at its end, which makes the J call doubtful. This CDR3 is 13 amino acids long. Germline CDR1 and CDR2: ENHRY and SYGVKD.

This clone is categorized as large. The chain is built from TRBV19 and TRBJ2-1; 12 bases line up with TRBD2. Germline values: CDR1 LNHDA, CDR2 SQIVND (reference sequence). V shed 3 bases, J shed 9 bases, and the junction held 6 bases outside the gene matches. The CDR3 consists of 15 residues. CDR3 in DNA: TGTGCCAGTAGTATCTCTAGCGGGAGGGCGGGTGAGCAGTTCTTC. It yields the protein CASSISSGRAGEQFF.

The chain recombines TRBV28 with TRBJ2-1, with 10 positions matching TRBD1. V shed 4 bases and J 9 bases; nucleotides not matched to a gene: 9. The CDR3 is 15 residues long. Germline V gene sequence: CDR1 MDHEN, CDR2 SYDVKM. The DNA for the CDR3 is TGTGCCAGCAGTTCCCGGGACAGGGGTCATGGTGAGCAGTTCTTC. Translating it yields CASSSRDRGHGEQFF.

The chain joins TRBV7-4 to TRBJ2-1; 9 nucleotides agree with TRBD1. CDR3 size: 14 residues. Germline assignment: CDR1 SGHVT and CDR2 SQSDAQ. Trimming took 5 bases from V and 5 from J; bases not matched to a gene: 4. The CDR3 region is CASSARQGDNEQFF. The CDR3 DNA is TGTGCCAGCAGCGCCCGACAGGGGGACAATGAGCAGTTCTTC.

This chain joins TRBV6-1 and TRBJ1-2; D is unclear. Germline V CDR1 and CDR2: MNHNS, SASEGT. The CDR3 spans 14 residues. Trimming left V 7 bases short and J 2 bases short, with 14 bases between. In DNA form, the CDR3 reads TGTGCCAGCACTACAAATCTATACAACTATGGCTACACCTTC. Translation: CASTTNLYNYGYTF.

This clone was seen a few times. The V gene is TRBV28, the J gene TRBJ2-1, with 10 bases lining up with TRBD2. The junction had 4 bases not matched to a gene; V was cut back by 2 bases and J by 6 bases. CDR1 and CDR2 (germline): MDHEN, SYDVKM. This CDR3 has 15 amino acids. CDR3 amino acids: CASSLRLAGGNEQFF. CDR3 DNA: TGTGCCAGCAGTTTAAGGTTAGCGGGGGGCAATGAGCAGTTCTTC.

This clone has just a few counts. Other DNA sequences in this specimen translate into the identical CDR3. The J gene is TRBJ2-3, the V gene TRBV7-6, with D maybe TRBD2 (6 bases). V was pared by 3 bases and J by 3 bases, with 10 bases between. Germline CDR1 reads SGHVS; CDR2 reads FNYEAQ. The CDR3 has 14 amino acids. The CDR3: CASSLAGNTDTQYF. The CDR3 DNA is TGTGCCAGCAGCTTGGCGGGGAATACAGATACGCAGTATTTT. Full variable domain (outside the CDR3, taken from reference TRBV7-6 and TRBJ2-3): GAGVSQSPRYKVTKRGQDVALRCDPISGHVSLYWYRQALGQGPEFLTYFNYEAQQDKSGLPNDRFSAERPEGSISTLTIQRTEQRDSAMYRCASSLAGNTDTQYFGPGTRLTVL.

This clone was seen just once. The chain has TRBV5-1 and TRBJ2-3; possibly TRBD1 or TRBD2 for D (5 bases each). Trimming removed 0 bases from V and 0 bases from J, with 11 bases in between. The CDR3 has 16 residues. Germline CDR1 SGHRS, CDR2 YFSETQ. CDR3 DNA sequence: TGCGCCAGCAGCTTGGCCGGGGCCCCTAGCACAGATACGCAGTATTTT. Protein product: CASSLAGAPSTDTQYF.